Following are 22 T cell receptor beta chains from one sample sequenced in a study of tumor and adjacent non-tumor tissue in lung cancer (dated by TCRdb to 2016 to 2019). RNA was isolated from bulk, unsorted tissue, and RNA quality was assessed with a NanoDrop ND-1000 and an Agilent 2100. The library relied on multiplex PCR. Reads for this sample came from an Illumina HiSeq 2500. TCRbeta libraries were constructed through three rounds of nested PCR with primers (Table S4) according to protocols adapted from ARM-PCR. The public sequencing data were trimmed at Q25 with fastp and processed into clonotypes with MiXCR by TCRdb, which kept only in-frame beta chains. Entries that share a CDR3 protein sequence are merged under the most common genes and DNA. This sample lists some 120,000 distinct CDR3 sequences; approximately 66% were detected once. Together, the top ten hold roughly 13% of the sample. Sequenced input: lung tumor tissue. All receptors come from a man aged 25 to 45 with non-small cell lung cancer.

This clonotype was seen more than once but under ten times. V gene TRBV5-1 combines with J gene TRBJ2-3; perhaps TRBD2 as D (6 bases). V lost 6 bases and J 3 bases, leaving 14 bases between the germline ends. Germline values: CDR1 SGHRS, CDR2 YFSETQ. The CDR3 has 14 amino acids. CDR3 loop: CASKQDGGTDTQYF. For the CDR3, the DNA is TGCGCCAGCAAACAAGACGGGGGAACAGATACGCAGTATTTT.

Worth noting for this clonotype: Just one base apart from a much larger clone, this may be a read error. J is TRBJ2-1 and V is TRBV5-4; D is possibly TRBD1 (6 bases). V was pared by 6 bases and J by 2 bases, with 12 bases between. The germline V gene has CDR1 SGHNT and CDR2 YYREEE (reference sequence). The CDR3 is 14 amino acids. Written as DNA, the CDR3 is TGTGCCAGCAACAGGGCAGGGGCCTACAATGAGCAGTTCTTC. Its translation is CASNRAGAYNEQFF.

The J gene is TRBJ1-1, the V gene TRBV20-1, with D maybe TRBD1 (6 bases). Trimming pared 0 bases from V and 11 bases from J, leaving 22 bases between. The CDR3 consists of 15 residues. CDR1 is DFQATT, CDR2 SNEGSKA, per germline (reference sequence). CDR3 region: CSARDGGQINSEAFF. The DNA for the CDR3 is TGCAGTGCTAGAGATGGGGGGCAGATCAACAGTGAGGCTTTCTTT.

The chain combines TRBV6-6 with TRBJ2-2, with 12 bases fitting TRBD2. CDR1 is MNHNY, CDR2 SVGAGI, per germline (reference sequence). The CDR3 totals 19 residues. Trimming at V came to 2 bases and at J to 5 bases, leaving 12 bases not matched to a gene. Written as DNA, the CDR3 is TGTGCCAGCAGTTACCGAATCCTAGCGGGAGGGCATGGGACCGGGGAGCTGTTTTTT. Its translation: CASSYRILAGGHGTGELFF.

There are many counts of this clonotype. This chain links TRBV12-3 or TRBV12-4 with TRBJ1-4; weak D call: TRBD1 (5 bases). Trimming cost V 6 bases and J 8 bases, with 22 bases left between them. The CDR3 has 16 residues. Here the CDR3 reads CASRRQGFTDGEKLFF. In nucleotides, the CDR3 is TGTGCCAGCAGACGTCAGGGTTTTACTGATGGAGAAAAACTGTTTTTT.

This clonotype was seen only a few times. The chain links TRBV10-3 to TRBJ2-2; TRBD1 agrees at 9 bases. The germline gives CDR1 ENHRY, CDR2 SYGVKD. This CDR3 spans 16 amino acids. V was pared by 9 bases and J by 1 base, with 9 bases of the junction left unmatched. The CDR3 spells CAIPSRGQGNTGELFF. The CDR3 nucleotides are TGTGCCATTCCTAGTAGGGGACAGGGGAACACCGGGGAGCTGTTTTTT.

The chain recombines TRBV28 with TRBJ2-7; TRBD2 aligns across 8 bases. CDR1 and CDR2 from the germline V gene are MDHEN and SYDVKM. The CDR3 is made up of 16 amino acids. V shed 2 bases, J shed 8 bases, and the junction held 14 bases outside the gene matches. The CDR3 bases are TGTGCCAGCAGTTTAGGGCTCGGGACTAGTGGTCACAAGCAGTACTTC. This translates into CASSLGLGTSGHKQYF.

Notes on this clonotype: A junction boundary mismatches the germline segment, possibly from a read error. The chain couples TRBV4-3 to TRBJ1-4; unclear D gene. This CDR3 is built from 14 residues. Per the germline V gene, CDR1 is LGHNA and CDR2 is YSLEER. In DNA form, the CDR3 reads TGCGCCGGCAGCCAAGATTCGACAAGTGGAAAACTGTTTTTT. Translated, it gives CAGSQDSTSGKLFF.

Of note for this clonotype: Since a much larger clone is just one base distant, this may be a read error. The gene calls are TRBV20-1 and TRBJ2-5; TRBD1 aligns across 9 bases. Germline CDR1 DFQATT, CDR2 SNEGSKA (reference sequence). V was pared by 8 bases and J by 3 bases, with 7 bases of the junction left unmatched. This CDR3 spans 13 amino acids. CDR3 residues: CSTGDRAKETQYF. Here the CDR3 DNA reads TGCAGTACAGGGGACAGGGCTAAAGAGACCCAGTACTTC.

This clonotype appeared once. A single base separates this from a much larger clone, so it may be a read error. V usage is TRBV30 and J usage is TRBJ2-7; no clear D. The CDR3 is 14 residues long. Germline V gene lookup returns CDR1 GTSNPN and CDR2 SVGIG (reference sequence). Trimming took off 4 bases at V and 3 bases at J, with 16 bases between the two ends. This CDR3 is CAWIVQRHSYEQYF. The CDR3 DNA reads TGTGCCTGGATTGTACAGAGACACAGCTACGAGCAGTACTTC.

The rearrangement links TRBV19 to TRBJ2-6; no reliable D call. V lost 2 bases and J 0 bases, leaving 8 bases between the germline ends. The CDR3 is 16 residues long. The germline V gene has CDR1 LNHDA and CDR2 SQIVND (reference sequence). CDR3 in amino acids: CASSIRAGSGANVLTF. In nucleotides, the CDR3 is TGTGCCAGTAGTATACGGGCAGGCTCTGGGGCCAACGTCCTGACTTTC.

A word on this clonotype: A single base separates this from a much larger clone, so it may be a read error. This chain uses TRBV20-1 with TRBJ1-1; D is uncertain. CDR1 and CDR2 from the germline V gene are DFQATT and SNEGSKA (reference sequence). The CDR3 is 11 amino acids. The CDR3 nucleotides read TGCAGTACTAGCCGGGACACTGAAGCTTTCTTT. It translates to CSTSRDTEAFF.

Comments on this clonotype: The CDR3 end shows no conserved phenylalanine or tryptophan, and so a read error is likely. The chain employs TRBV28 and TRBJ1-1; tentatively, D is TRBD1 (6 bases). Germline CDR1 is MDHEN and CDR2 is SYDVKM. This CDR3 is 14 amino acids long. CDR3 sequence reads: CVSSGTPSNTEAFL. The CDR3 DNA reads TGTGTCAGCAGTGGGACACCTTCGAACACTGAAGCTTTCCTT.

This clonotype has only a few counts. The gene calls are TRBV7-3 and TRBJ2-5, with D tentatively TRBD2 (6 bases). The germline V gene has CDR1 SGHTA and CDR2 FQGTGA. The CDR3 loop spans 15 amino acids. Trimming removed 5 bases from V and 5 bases from J, with 18 bases in between. CDR3 DNA sequence: TGTGCCAGCAGCCCCTACCCCGGGACTGCTGAGACCCAGTACTTC. Protein: CASSPYPGTAETQYF.

In this sample, this clonotype turned up many times. This chain uses TRBV20-1 with TRBJ2-1; a weak D match, TRBD2 (6 bases). V shed 6 bases and J shed 8 bases, with 11 bases lying between them. Germline-derived CDR1 and CDR2 are DFQATT and SNEGSKA (reference sequence). The CDR3 contains 11 residues. The DNA of the CDR3 is TGCAGTGCCGGACTAATCGATGAGCAGTTCTTC. Its protein product is CSAGLIDEQFF.

This clonotype was picked up many times. CDR3 DNA sequence: TGTGCCAGCAGGCGGGACTATGGCTACACCTTC. Protein sequence: CASRRDYGYTF. This chain links TRBV6-1 with TRBJ1-2; D gene ambiguous. The CDR3 is 11 residues long. V was trimmed by 6 bases and J by 3 bases, leaving 5 bases between them. Germline V lookup: CDR1 MNHNS, CDR2 SASEGT.

Worth noting for this clonotype: It is likely a read error, because the conserved phenylalanine at the end of the CDR3 is missing. The chain carries TRBV12-3 or TRBV12-4 and TRBJ1-2; D remains ambiguous. This CDR3 contains 14 residues. CDR3 region: CASSTLDGYYSYTS. DNA of the CDR3: TGTGCCAGCAGTACACTAGACGGGTACTATAGCTACACCTCC.

This clonotype was recorded at least ten times. The J gene is TRBJ1-4, the V gene TRBV4-2; D remains ambiguous. There are 18 residues in the CDR3. Looked up from germline, CDR1 is LGHNA and CDR2 is YNFKEQ. V was cut by 0 bases and J by 3 bases, with 17 bases left in between. This CDR3 is CASSQEPDQTDPNEKLFF. In DNA form, the CDR3 reads TGTGCCAGCAGCCAAGAACCAGACCAGACGGACCCTAATGAAAAACTGTTTTTT.

Remarks on this clonotype: A read error may produce the germline difference seen at one junction end. The V call is TRBV11-3, the J call TRBJ2-7; 9 bases map to TRBD1. The CDR3 consists of 16 residues. Germline V gene data show CDR1 as SGHNT and CDR2 as YENEEA. This CDR3 is CAGSMTGTGSLYEQYF. CDR3 nucleotide sequence: TGTGCCGGCAGCATGACCGGGACAGGGTCTTTATACGAGCAATACTTC.

This clonotype appeared a single time. The CDR3 does not end in the conserved phenylalanine or tryptophan, so this is likely a read error. The chain is built from TRBV11-3 and TRBJ2-1, with D uncertain. From germline, CDR1 is SGHNT and CDR2 YENEEA. The V gene lost 2 bases and the J gene lost 8 bases, with 4 bases spanning the gap. The length of the CDR3 is 11 residues. The CDR3 here is CASSLIYEQFI. In DNA, the CDR3 is TGTGCCAGCAGCTTAATCTATGAGCAGTTCATC.

This chain joins TRBV6-5 and TRBJ2-7; D is uncertain. Germline assignment: CDR1 MNHEY and CDR2 SVGAGI. CDR3 length: 11 residues. V was pared by 7 bases and J by 4 bases, with 8 bases between. The CDR3 coding sequence is TGTGCCAGCAACAAGGAGTACGAGCAGTACTTC. Translation gives CASNKEYEQYF.

The V and J genes are TRBV6-5 and TRBJ1-2; no definite D call. The CDR3 runs 16 residues. The V gene's germline CDR1 is MNHEY and CDR2 SVGAGI. V was trimmed by 2 bases and J by 0 bases, leaving 13 bases between them. For the CDR3, the DNA is TGTGCCAGCAGTTACGGTGAGTCGCGGACTAACTATGGCTACACCTTC. Its translation: CASSYGESRTNYGYTF.